The present TCR beta chain was sequenced within a study of T cell repertoires in cytomegalovirus infection. MiXCR, run by TCRdb on the reads, gives a single entry per CDR3 protein. The sample records some 250,000 distinct CDR3 sequences, approximately 9% being singletons. The germline CDR1 and CDR2 sequences are LNHNV and YYDKDF (reference sequence). Trimming stripped 4 bases from V and 8 bases from J, with 11 bases between. This CDR3 comprises 13 residues. The material sequenced was PBMCs. The source of this sequence is a human donor in good health (CMV status not recorded). Some clones in this sample may be carry-over from other donors' samples. V usage is TRBV15 and J usage is TRBJ1-4; D not resolved. This CDR3 reads CATSTQGREKLFF. CDR3 nucleotide sequence: TGTGCCACCAGCACACAAGGACGGGAAAAACTGTTTTTT. Combining the CDR3 with reference TRBV15 and TRBJ1-4 gives the whole variable domain DAMVIQNPRYQVTQFGKPVTLSCSQTLNHNVMYWYQQKSSQAPKLLFHYYDKDFNNEADTPDNFQSRRPNTSFCFLDIRSPGLGDTAMYLCATSTQGREKLFFGSGTQLSVL.